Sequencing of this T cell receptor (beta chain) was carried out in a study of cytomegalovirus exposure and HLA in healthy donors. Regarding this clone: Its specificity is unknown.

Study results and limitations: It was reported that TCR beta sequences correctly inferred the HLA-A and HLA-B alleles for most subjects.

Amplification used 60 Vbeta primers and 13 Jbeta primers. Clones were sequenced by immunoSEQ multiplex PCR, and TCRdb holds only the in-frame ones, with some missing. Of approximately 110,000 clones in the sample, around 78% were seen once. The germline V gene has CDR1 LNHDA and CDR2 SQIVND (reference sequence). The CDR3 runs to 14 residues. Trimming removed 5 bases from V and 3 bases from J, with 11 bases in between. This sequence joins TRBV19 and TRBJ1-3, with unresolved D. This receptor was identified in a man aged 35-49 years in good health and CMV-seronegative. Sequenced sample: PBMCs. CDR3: CASSPGGFGNTIYF. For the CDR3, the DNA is TGTGCCAGTAGTCCCGGAGGCTTTGGAAACACCATATATTTT.